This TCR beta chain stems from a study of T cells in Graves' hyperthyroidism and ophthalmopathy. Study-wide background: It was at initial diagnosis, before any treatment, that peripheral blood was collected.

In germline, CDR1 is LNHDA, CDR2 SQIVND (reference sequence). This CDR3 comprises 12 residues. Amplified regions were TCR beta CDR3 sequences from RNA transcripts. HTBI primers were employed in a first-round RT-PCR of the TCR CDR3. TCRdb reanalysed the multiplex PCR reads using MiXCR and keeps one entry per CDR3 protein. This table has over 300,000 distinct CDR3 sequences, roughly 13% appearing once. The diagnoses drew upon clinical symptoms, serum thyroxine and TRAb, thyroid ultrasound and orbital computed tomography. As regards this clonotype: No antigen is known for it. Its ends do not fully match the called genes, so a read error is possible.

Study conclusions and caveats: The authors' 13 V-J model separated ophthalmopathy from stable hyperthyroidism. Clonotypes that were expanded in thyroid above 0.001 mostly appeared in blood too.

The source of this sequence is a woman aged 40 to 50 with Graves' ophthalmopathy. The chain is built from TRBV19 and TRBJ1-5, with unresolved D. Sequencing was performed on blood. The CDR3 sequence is CASKEANKPQHF. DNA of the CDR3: TGTGCCAGTAAAGAGGCCAATAAGCCCCAGCATTTT.